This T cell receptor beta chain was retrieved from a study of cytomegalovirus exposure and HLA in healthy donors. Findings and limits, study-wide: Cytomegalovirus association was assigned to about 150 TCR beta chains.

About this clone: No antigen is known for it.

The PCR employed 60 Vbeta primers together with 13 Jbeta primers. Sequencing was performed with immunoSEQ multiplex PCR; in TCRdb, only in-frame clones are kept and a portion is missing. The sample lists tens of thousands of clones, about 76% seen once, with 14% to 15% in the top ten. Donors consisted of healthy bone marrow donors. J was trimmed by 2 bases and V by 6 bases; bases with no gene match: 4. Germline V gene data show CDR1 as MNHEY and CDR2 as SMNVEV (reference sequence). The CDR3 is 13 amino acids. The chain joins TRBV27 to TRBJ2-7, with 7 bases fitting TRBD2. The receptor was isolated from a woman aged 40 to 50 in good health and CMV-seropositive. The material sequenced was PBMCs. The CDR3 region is CASSAGTTYEQYF. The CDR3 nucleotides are TGTGCCAGCAGCGCCGGGACTACCTACGAGCAGTACTTC.